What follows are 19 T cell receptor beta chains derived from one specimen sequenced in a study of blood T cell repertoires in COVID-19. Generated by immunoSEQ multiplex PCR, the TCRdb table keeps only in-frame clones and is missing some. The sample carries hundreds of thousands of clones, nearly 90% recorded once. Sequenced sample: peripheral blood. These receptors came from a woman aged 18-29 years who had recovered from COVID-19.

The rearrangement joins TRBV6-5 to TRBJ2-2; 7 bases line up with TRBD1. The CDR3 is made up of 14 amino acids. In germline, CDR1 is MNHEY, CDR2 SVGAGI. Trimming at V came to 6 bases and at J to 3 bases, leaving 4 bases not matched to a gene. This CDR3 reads CASSEDRHTGELFF. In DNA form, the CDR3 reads TGTGCCAGCAGCGAGGACAGGCACACCGGGGAGCTGTTTTTT.

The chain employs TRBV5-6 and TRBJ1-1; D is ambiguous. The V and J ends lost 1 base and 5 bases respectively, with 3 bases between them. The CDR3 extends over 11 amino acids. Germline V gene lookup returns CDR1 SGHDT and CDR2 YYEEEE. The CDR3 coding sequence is TGTGCCAGCAGCTTGTATACTGAAGCTTTCTTT. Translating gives CASSLYTEAFF.

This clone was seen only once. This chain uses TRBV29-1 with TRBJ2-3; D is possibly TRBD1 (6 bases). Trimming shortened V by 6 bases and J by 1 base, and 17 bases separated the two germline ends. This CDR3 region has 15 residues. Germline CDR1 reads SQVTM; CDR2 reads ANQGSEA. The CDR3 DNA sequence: TGCAGCGTAGTGGAGTGGCCAGGGGGCACAGATACGCAGTATTTT. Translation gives CSVVEWPGGTDTQYF.

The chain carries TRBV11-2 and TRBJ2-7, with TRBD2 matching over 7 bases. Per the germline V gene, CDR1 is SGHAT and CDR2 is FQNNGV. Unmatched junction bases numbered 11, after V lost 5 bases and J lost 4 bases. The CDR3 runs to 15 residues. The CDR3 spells CASSPLGRETYEQYF. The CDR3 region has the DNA TGTGCCAGCAGCCCGCTGGGGCGGGAGACTTACGAGCAGTACTTC.

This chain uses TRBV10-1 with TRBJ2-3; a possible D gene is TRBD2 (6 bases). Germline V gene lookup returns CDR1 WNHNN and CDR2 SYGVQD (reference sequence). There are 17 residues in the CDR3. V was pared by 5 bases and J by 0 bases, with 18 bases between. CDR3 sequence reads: CASSHPSRRESTDTQYF. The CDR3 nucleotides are TGCGCCAGCAGTCACCCCTCCCGGCGGGAAAGCACAGATACGCAGTATTTT.

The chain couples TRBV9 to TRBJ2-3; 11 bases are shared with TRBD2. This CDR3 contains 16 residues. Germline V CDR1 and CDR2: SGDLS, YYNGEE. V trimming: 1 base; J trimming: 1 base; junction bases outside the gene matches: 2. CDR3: CASSVLAGGGTDTQYF. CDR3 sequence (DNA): TGTGCCAGCAGCGTACTAGCGGGGGGTGGCACAGATACGCAGTATTTT.

The CDR3 here is CASSYSEGIYGYTF. DNA of the CDR3: TGTGCCAGCAGTTACTCGGAGGGGATCTATGGCTACACCTTC. The chain has TRBV6-5 and TRBJ1-2; D perhaps matches TRBD1 (5 bases). From germline, CDR1 is MNHEY and CDR2 SVGAGI. With 0 bases removed from V and 4 bases from J, the gap between germline ends came to 9 bases. The CDR3 length is 14 residues.

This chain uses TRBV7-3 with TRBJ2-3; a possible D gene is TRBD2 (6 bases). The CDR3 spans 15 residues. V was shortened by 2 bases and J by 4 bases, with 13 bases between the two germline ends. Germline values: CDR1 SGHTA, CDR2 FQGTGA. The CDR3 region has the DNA TGTGCCAGCAGCTTAGAACAGCCGGGGGCAGATACGCAGTATTTT. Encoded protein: CASSLEQPGADTQYF.

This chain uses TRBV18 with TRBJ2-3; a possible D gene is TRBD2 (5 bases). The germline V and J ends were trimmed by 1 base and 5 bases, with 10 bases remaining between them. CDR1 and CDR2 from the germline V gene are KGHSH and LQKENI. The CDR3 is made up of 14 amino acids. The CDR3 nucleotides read TGTGCCAGCTCACCACGACTTGCGGGAGATACGCAGTATTTT. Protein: CASSPRLAGDTQYF.

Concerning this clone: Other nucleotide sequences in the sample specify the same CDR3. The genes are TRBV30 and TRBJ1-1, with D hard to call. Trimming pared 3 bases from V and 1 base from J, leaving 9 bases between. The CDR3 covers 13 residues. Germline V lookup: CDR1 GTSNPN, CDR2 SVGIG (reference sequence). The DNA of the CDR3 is TGTGCCTGGAGCCTCCGGGAGAACACTGAAGCTTTCTTT. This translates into CAWSLRENTEAFF. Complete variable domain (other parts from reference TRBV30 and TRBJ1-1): SQTIHQWPATLVQPVGSPLSLECTVEGTSNPNLYWYRQAAGRGLQLLFYSVGIGQISSEVPQNLSASRPQDRQFILSSKKLLLSDSGFYLCAWSLRENTEAFFGQGTRLTVV.

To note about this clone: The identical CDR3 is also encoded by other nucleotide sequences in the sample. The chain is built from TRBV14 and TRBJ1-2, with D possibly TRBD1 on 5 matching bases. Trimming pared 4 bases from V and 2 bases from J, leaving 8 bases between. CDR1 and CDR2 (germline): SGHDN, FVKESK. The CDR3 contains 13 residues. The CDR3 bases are TGTGCCAGCAGCCCGACAGCCAACTATGGCTACACCTTC. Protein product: CASSPTANYGYTF.

CDR3 DNA: TGTGCCAGCAGCTTAGAGCCCAGCGGAAGCTCCTACGAGCAGTACTTC. Its translation is CASSLEPSGSSYEQYF. The chain uses TRBV11-2 and TRBJ2-7; D is possibly TRBD2 (5 bases). The germline V gene encodes CDR1 SGHAT and CDR2 FQNNGV. Trimming stripped 0 bases from V and 0 bases from J, with 12 bases between. The CDR3 runs 16 residues.

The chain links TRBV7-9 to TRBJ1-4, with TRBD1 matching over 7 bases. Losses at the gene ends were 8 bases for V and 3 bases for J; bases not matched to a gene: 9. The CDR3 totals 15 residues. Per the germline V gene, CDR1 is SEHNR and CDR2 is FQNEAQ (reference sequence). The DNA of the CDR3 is TGTGCCAGCTCTTCCAAGACAGGGCCTAATGAAAAACTGTTTTTT. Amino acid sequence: CASSSKTGPNEKLFF.

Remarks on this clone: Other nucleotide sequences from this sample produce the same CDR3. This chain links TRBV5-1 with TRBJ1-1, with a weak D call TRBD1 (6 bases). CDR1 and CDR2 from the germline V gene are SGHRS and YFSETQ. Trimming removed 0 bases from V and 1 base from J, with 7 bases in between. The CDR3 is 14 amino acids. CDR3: CASSLGTENTEAFF. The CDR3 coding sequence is TGCGCCAGCAGCTTGGGGACAGAGAACACTGAAGCTTTCTTT.

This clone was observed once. This CDR3 reads CASSPFWGGADYGYTF. The CDR3, as DNA: TGTGCCAGCAGCCCATTCTGGGGGGGGGCGGACTATGGCTACACCTTC. The chain combines TRBV7-6 with TRBJ1-2; D might be TRBD1 (6 bases). Germline V CDR1 and CDR2: SGHVS, FNYEAQ. The CDR3 contains 16 residues. Trimming removed 5 bases from V and 3 bases from J, with 19 bases in between.

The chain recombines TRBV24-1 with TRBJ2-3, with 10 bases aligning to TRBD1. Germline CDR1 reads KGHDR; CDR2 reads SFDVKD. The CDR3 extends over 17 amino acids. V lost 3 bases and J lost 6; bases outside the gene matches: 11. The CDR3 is CATSDPYGDRGMDTQYF. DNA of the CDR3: TGTGCCACCAGTGATCCCTACGGGGACAGGGGAATGGATACGCAGTATTTT.

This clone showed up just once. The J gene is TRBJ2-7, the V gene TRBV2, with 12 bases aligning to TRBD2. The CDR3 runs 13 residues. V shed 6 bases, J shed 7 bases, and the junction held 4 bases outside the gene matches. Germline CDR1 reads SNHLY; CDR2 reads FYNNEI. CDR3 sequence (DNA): TGTGCCAGCAGCGGACTAGCGGGATGGGAGCAGTACTTC. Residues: CASSGLAGWEQYF.

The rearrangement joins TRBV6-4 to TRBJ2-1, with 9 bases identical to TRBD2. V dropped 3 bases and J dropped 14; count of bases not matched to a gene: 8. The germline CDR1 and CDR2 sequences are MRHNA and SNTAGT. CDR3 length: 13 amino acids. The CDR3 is CASSEFSGSLKFF. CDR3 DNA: TGTGCCAGCAGTGAGTTTAGCGGGAGCCTGAAGTTCTTC.

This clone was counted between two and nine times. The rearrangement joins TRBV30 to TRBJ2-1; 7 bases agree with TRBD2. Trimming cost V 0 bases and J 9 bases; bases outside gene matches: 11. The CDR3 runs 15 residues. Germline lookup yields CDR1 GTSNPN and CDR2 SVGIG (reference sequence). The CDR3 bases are TGTGCCTGGAGTGTACTGGCGGGAGATCTGGGTGAGCAGTTCTTC. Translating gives CAWSVLAGDLGEQFF.